A single sample gave rise to the 6 T cell receptor beta chains below, sequenced in a study of early T cells in non-severe SARS-CoV-2 infection. TCRdb reprocessed the 5' RACE reads via MiXCR and lists one record per CDR3 protein. The data hold approximately 79,000 distinct CDR3 sequences, with 13% observed a single time. The sample consisted of whole blood. These receptors were collected from an adult who was a healthcare worker with PCR-confirmed SARS-CoV-2 infection or an uninfected control (not recorded which).

This clonotype was recorded many times. V gene TRBV4-1 combines with J gene TRBJ2-5; the D gene is possibly TRBD1 (5 bases). Germline assignment: CDR1 MGHRA and CDR2 YSYEKL. Trimming removed 0 bases at V and 5 bases at J, with 16 bases between. The CDR3 has 16 amino acids. CDR3 residues: CASSQDSQGSLETQYF. CDR3 bases: TGCGCCAGCAGCCAAGATTCCCAGGGTAGTTTGGAGACCCAGTACTTC.

This clonotype was observed a few times. The chain uses TRBV25-1 and TRBJ2-5; D possibly corresponds to TRBD1 (6 bases). CDR3 length equals 13 residues. V was pared by 4 bases and J by 1 base, with 7 bases between. Germline values: CDR1 MGHDK, CDR2 SYGVNS. The CDR3 DNA reads TGTGCCAGCAGTGGGACAGTCCAAGAGACCCAGTACTTC. Translated, it gives CASSGTVQETQYF.

For the CDR3, the DNA is TGTGCCAGCAGCTGGGAACGATCCCCTGGAAACACCATATATTTT. Its protein is CASSWERSPGNTIYF. The gene calls are TRBV7-9 and TRBJ1-3; D is ambiguous. Trimming cost V 4 bases and J 2 bases, with 12 bases left between them. The length of the CDR3 is 15 residues. Germline CDR1 reads SEHNR; CDR2 reads FQNEAQ (reference sequence).

The V and J genes are TRBV7-3 and TRBJ2-7; D is perhaps TRBD2 (6 bases). The V and J ends lost 2 bases and 6 bases respectively, with 17 bases between them. In germline, CDR1 is SGHTA, CDR2 FQGTGA. CDR3 size: 15 residues. In DNA, the CDR3 is TGTGCCAGCAGCTTAGTCCCTGCCGGGCGGGGCGAGCAGTACTTC. Residues: CASSLVPAGRGEQYF.

The sample holds many counts of this clonotype. J is TRBJ1-2 and V is TRBV27; D perhaps matches TRBD1 (6 bases). V dropped 8 bases and J dropped 2 bases, with 15 bases sitting between them. The CDR3 has 14 amino acids. Germline loops: CDR1 MNHEY, CDR2 SMNVEV (reference sequence). The CDR3 DNA reads TGTGCCAGCCCCCCCGGACAGACAAACTATGGCTACACCTTC. The encoded protein is CASPPGQTNYGYTF.

Concerning this clonotype: This may stem from a read error, because a much larger clone lies one nucleotide away. The V and J genes are TRBV20-1 and TRBJ2-7; the D gene is possibly TRBD1 (7 bases). In germline, CDR1 is DFQATT, CDR2 SNEGSKA (reference sequence). The CDR3 runs 13 residues. The CDR3 loop is CSARGQGGYKQYF. CDR3 sequence (DNA): TGCAGTGCTAGAGGACAGGGAGGCTACAAGCAGTACTTC.